This record covers a single T cell receptor (beta chain). Which antigen it targets is not known. The sample holds no much larger clone one base away, and base qualities are not on file. Sequencing was performed on an Illumina HiSeq 2000. Multiplex PCR amplification was used to build the TCR beta chain libraries. The amplified TCR beta chain products were analyzed by high-throughput sequencing. The public reads were reprocessed in TCRdb via fastp at Q25 and MiXCR, keeping in-frame beta chains. Records with the same CDR3 protein are collapsed into one entry carrying the most frequent genes and DNA. The sample table lists about 8,300 distinct CDR3 sequences, roughly 41% of them with a count of one. Less than 15% of the sample is in the top ten clones. This specimen belongs to a study of breast tumors, draining lymph nodes, adjacent tissues (dated by TCRdb to the mid-2010s). Concerning the study at large: TCR beta repertoires were compared across tumor, adjacent nontumor tissue and axillary lymph nodes obtained from breast cancer patients. The study aimed to assess the relationships and possible T-cell exchange between tumor, surrounding tissue and draining lymph node repertoires in human breast cancer. Overall results and qualifications from the work: Tumor and nontumor tissue repertoires were found to be significantly more similar in luminal-like than in basal-like breast cancer. A scenario in which most tumor T cells derive from the lymph node and then expand within tumor tissue was judged to be consistent with the data. Tumor T-cell repertoires showed less diversity than lymph node repertoires and more diversity than nontumor tissue repertoires, and tumor T-cell repertoires showed preferential V and J gene usage. The conclusion that tumor T cells originate in lymph nodes was framed as consistent with a hypothesis rather than directly demonstrated.

Adjacent samples consisted of nontumor breast tissue surrounding the tumor. V gives up 2 bases and J gives up 4 bases, and the segment between their germline ends measures 12 bases. The germline V gene encodes CDR1 ENHRY and CDR2 SYGVKD. Inclusive of the bounding cysteine and phenylalanine, the CDR3 is 14 residues long. CDR3 DNA is the only sequence kept; it has 42 bases, read in frame from the first base. The sequenced sample was tumor-adjacent breast tissue. This receptor was obtained from a female donor with breast cancer. Some clones in this sample may be carry-over from other donors' samples. The chain is made from TRBV10-3 and TRBJ2-7; tentative D gene TRBD1, with 5 bases matching. DNA sequence: TGTGCCATCAGTGAGGGTATAGGGGTTTACGAGCAGTACTTC. This gives the protein CAISEGIGVYEQYF.